The rows below give T cell receptor beta chains drawn from one sample of a study of blood T cell repertoires in COVID-19. The data were produced by immunoSEQ multiplex PCR, yet TCRdb's version contains in-frame clones alone and is incomplete. The table includes tens of thousands of clones, roughly 87% detected once. Material for sequencing was peripheral blood. The receptor set was obtained from an older man with acute or convalescent COVID-19. The CDR3 runs from the conserved cysteine through the conserved F or W. A D gene is named only where the DNA matches it firmly. Some rows mark clone size as missing; the rest say once, few, many or name a class of expanded clone.

J gene: TRBJ2-2
D gene: NA
V gene: TRBV4-2
clone size: NA
CDR3 protein: CASSQDRNRANTGELFF
CDR3 DNA: TGTGCCAGCAGCCAAGATAGGAACAGGGCGAACACCGGGGAGCTGTTTTTT

J gene: TRBJ2-3
D gene: TRBD2
V gene: TRBV10-1
clone size: NA
CDR3 protein: CASNLAGGNTQYF
CDR3 DNA: TGCGCCAGCAATTTGGCGGGGGGGAATACGCAGTATTTT

J gene: TRBJ2-7
D gene: NA
V gene: TRBV7-2
clone size: NA
CDR3 protein: CASSLQGPRYEQYF
CDR3 DNA: TGTGCCAGCAGCTTACAGGGGCCCCGCTACGAGCAGTACTTC

J gene: TRBJ1-2
D gene: NA
V gene: TRBV4-2
clone size: NA
CDR3 protein: CASSPSGEPLWGYTF
CDR3 DNA: TGTGCCAGCAGCCCTTCTGGGGAGCCTTTGTGGGGCTACACCTTC

J gene: TRBJ2-7
D gene: NA
V gene: TRBV7-9
clone size: NA
CDR3 protein: CASSSLNTYEQYF
CDR3 DNA: TGTGCCAGCAGCTCACTTAATACCTACGAGCAGTACTTC

J gene: TRBJ2-2
D gene: TRBD2
V gene: TRBV3-1/TRBV3-2
clone size: NA
CDR3 protein: CASSRMRGGGNTGELFF
CDR3 DNA: TGTGCCAGCAGCCGCATGCGCGGGGGAGGAAACACCGGGGAGCTGTTTTTT

J gene: TRBJ2-7
D gene: TRBD1
V gene: TRBV19
clone size: NA
CDR3 protein: CASSAWDRGGYEQYF
CDR3 DNA: TGTGCCAGTAGTGCCTGGGACAGGGGAGGCTACGAGCAGTACTTC

J gene: TRBJ1-2
D gene: TRBD1
V gene: TRBV3-1/TRBV3-2
clone size: NA
CDR3 protein: CASSQGTGGVYGYTF
CDR3 DNA: TGTGCCAGCAGCCAGGGGACAGGGGGCGTCTATGGCTACACCTTC

J gene: TRBJ1-3
D gene: NA
V gene: TRBV6-5
clone size: NA
CDR3 protein: CASSYAGFTGNTIYF
CDR3 DNA: TGTGCCAGCAGTTACGCAGGGTTCACTGGAAACACCATATATTTT

J gene: TRBJ1-1
D gene: NA
V gene: TRBV21-1
clone size: few
CDR3 protein: CASRRTPEAFF
CDR3 DNA: TGTGCCAGCCGACGGACTCCTGAAGCTTTCTTT

J gene: TRBJ1-5
D gene: TRBD1
V gene: TRBV5-1
clone size: NA
CDR3 protein: CASSTGTADQPQHF
CDR3 DNA: TGCGCCAGCAGCACTGGGACAGCAGATCAGCCCCAGCATTTT

J gene: TRBJ1-1
D gene: TRBD1
V gene: TRBV4-1
clone size: NA
CDR3 protein: CASSQDKSGTGGWGTEAFF
CDR3 DNA: TGCGCCAGCAGCCAAGATAAGTCCGGGACAGGGGGCTGGGGCACTGAAGCTTTCTTT

J gene: TRBJ1-1
D gene: TRBD1
V gene: TRBV15
clone size: NA
CDR3 protein: CATSRDGQGSTEAFF
CDR3 DNA: TGTGCCACCAGCAGAGATGGACAGGGGAGCACTGAAGCTTTCTTT

J gene: TRBJ1-1
D gene: NA
V gene: TRBV28
clone size: few
CDR3 protein: CASSQHSGTEAFF
CDR3 DNA: TGTGCCAGCAGCCAACATTCGGGGACAGAAGCTTTCTTT

J gene: TRBJ2-1
D gene: TRBD2
V gene: TRBV3-1/TRBV3-2
clone size: NA
CDR3 protein: CASSQGTSGGAQFF
CDR3 DNA: TGTGCCAGCAGCCAAGGGACTAGCGGGGGGGCCCAGTTCTTC

J gene: TRBJ1-2
D gene: NA
V gene: TRBV7-2
clone size: NA
CDR3 protein: CASSSLGDGYTF
CDR3 DNA: TGTGCCAGCAGCTCCTTAGGGGATGGCTACACCTTC

J gene: TRBJ2-2
D gene: TRBD1
V gene: TRBV15
clone size: NA
CDR3 protein: CATSRGDRDAGELFF
CDR3 DNA: TGTGCCACCAGCAGGGGCGACAGGGACGCCGGGGAGCTGTTTTTT

J gene: TRBJ2-3
D gene: TRBD2
V gene: TRBV19
clone size: NA
CDR3 protein: CASSIREGGTDTQYF
CDR3 DNA: TGTGCCAGTAGTATAAGGGAGGGAGGCACAGATACGCAGTATTTT

J gene: TRBJ2-7
D gene: NA
V gene: TRBV29-1
clone size: few
CDR3 protein: CSVEVSGIGYEQYF
CDR3 DNA: TGCAGCGTTGAAGTGAGCGGAATTGGCTACGAGCAGTACTTC

J gene: TRBJ2-7
D gene: NA
V gene: TRBV5-1
clone size: NA
CDR3 protein: CASSLGGTAHYEQYF
CDR3 DNA: TGCGCCAGCAGCCTGGGCGGGACAGCACACTACGAGCAGTACTTC

J gene: TRBJ2-7
D gene: NA
V gene: TRBV2
clone size: few
CDR3 protein: CATAAGPKGYEQYF
CDR3 DNA: TGTGCCACAGCAGCGGGCCCCAAGGGCTACGAGCAGTACTTC

J gene: TRBJ1-6
D gene: NA
V gene: TRBV13
clone size: NA
CDR3 protein: CASSLQGNNSPLHF
CDR3 DNA: TGTGCCAGCAGCTTACAGGGCAATAATTCACCCCTCCACTTT

J gene: TRBJ1-1
D gene: TRBD1
V gene: TRBV19
clone size: NA
CDR3 protein: CASNNRGHTEAFF
CDR3 DNA: TGTGCCAGTAACAACAGGGGGCACACTGAAGCTTTCTTT

J gene: TRBJ2-1
D gene: TRBD1
V gene: TRBV7-9
clone size: few
CDR3 protein: CASNRQGVDEQFF
CDR3 DNA: TGTGCCAGCAACCGACAGGGTGTGGATGAGCAGTTCTTC

J gene: TRBJ2-1
D gene: TRBD1
V gene: TRBV5-6
clone size: NA
CDR3 protein: CASSSPSDRAKDEQFF
CDR3 DNA: TGTGCCAGCAGCTCCCCGAGTGACAGGGCGAAGGATGAGCAGTTCTTC

J gene: TRBJ2-7
D gene: TRBD2
V gene: TRBV18
clone size: NA
CDR3 protein: CASSATSGADEQYF
CDR3 DNA: TGTGCCAGCTCGGCGACTAGCGGGGCGGACGAGCAGTACTTC

J gene: TRBJ2-1
D gene: TRBD2
V gene: TRBV5-1
clone size: few
CDR3 protein: CASTPLAGGDNEQFF
CDR3 DNA: TGCGCCAGCACCCCCCTAGCGGGGGGGGACAATGAGCAGTTCTTC

J gene: TRBJ2-2
D gene: NA
V gene: TRBV6-6
clone size: NA
CDR3 protein: CAGKGLANTGELFF
CDR3 DNA: TGTGCCGGAAAGGGACTGGCAAACACCGGGGAGCTGTTTTTT

J gene: TRBJ1-2
D gene: TRBD1
V gene: TRBV5-4
clone size: NA
CDR3 protein: CASTAFRLRQGNYGYTF
CDR3 DNA: TGTGCCAGCACCGCTTTTAGGTTGAGACAGGGAAACTATGGCTACACCTTC

J gene: TRBJ2-7
D gene: NA
V gene: TRBV11-3
clone size: NA
CDR3 protein: CASSLGPRVDEQYF
CDR3 DNA: TGTGCCAGCAGCTTAGGGCCCAGGGTCGACGAGCAGTACTTC

J gene: TRBJ2-2
D gene: NA
V gene: TRBV9
clone size: NA
CDR3 protein: CASSVGELGELFF
CDR3 DNA: TGTGCCAGCAGCGTAGGCGAGCTTGGGGAGCTGTTTTTT